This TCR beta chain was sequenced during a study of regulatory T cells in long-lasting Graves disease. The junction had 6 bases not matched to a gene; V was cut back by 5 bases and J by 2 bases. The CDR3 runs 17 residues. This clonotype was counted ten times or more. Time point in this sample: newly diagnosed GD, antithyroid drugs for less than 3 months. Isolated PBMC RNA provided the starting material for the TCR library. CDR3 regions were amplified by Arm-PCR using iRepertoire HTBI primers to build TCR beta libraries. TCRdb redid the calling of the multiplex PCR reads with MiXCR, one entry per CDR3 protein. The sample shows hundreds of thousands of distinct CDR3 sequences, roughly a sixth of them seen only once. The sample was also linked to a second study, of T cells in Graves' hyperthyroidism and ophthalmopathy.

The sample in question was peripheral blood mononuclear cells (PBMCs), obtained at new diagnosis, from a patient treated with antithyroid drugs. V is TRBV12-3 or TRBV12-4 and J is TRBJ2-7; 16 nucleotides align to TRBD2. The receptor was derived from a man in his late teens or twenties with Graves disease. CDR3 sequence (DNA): TGTGCCAGCAGTCCGGGACTAGCGGGAGGGCTCACCTACGAGCAGTACTTC. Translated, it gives CASSPGLAGGLTYEQYF.